Shown below are 10 T cell receptor beta chains from a single sample sequenced in a study of T cells in Graves' hyperthyroidism and ophthalmopathy. The investigators amplified TCR beta CDR3 regions from RNA transcripts. When the TCR CDR3 underwent first-round RT-PCR, the HTBI primer set was used. TCRdb reanalysed the multiplex PCR reads using MiXCR and keeps one entry per CDR3 protein. The sample has under 350,000 distinct CDR3 sequences, about 15% seen once. The sequencing input was blood. Source of these receptors: a woman aged 60-75 years with Graves' ophthalmopathy.

The gene calls are TRBV4-2 and TRBJ2-2; TRBD2 is a possible D gene (6 bases). Germline loops: CDR1 LGHNA, CDR2 YNFKEQ. The length of the CDR3 is 16 residues. The ends were cut back, 1 base at V and 3 bases at J, with 12 bases in the middle. CDR3 amino acids: CASSQVSSGDTGELFF. The CDR3 DNA reads as TGTGCCAGCAGCCAAGTTAGTTCGGGGGACACCGGGGAGCTGTTTTTT.

This clonotype appeared a few times. The junction departs from the called germline gene at one end, perhaps through a read error. The chain carries TRBV5-1 and TRBJ2-1; TRBD1 matches at 10 bases. Germline CDR1 and CDR2: SGHRS and YFSETQ. CDR3 length: 14 amino acids. This CDR3 is CASSRDRGYSEQFF. DNA for the CDR3: TGCGCCAGCAGCCGGGACAGGGGCTACAGTGAGCAGTTCTTC.

The gene calls are TRBV6-2 or TRBV6-3 and TRBJ2-6; D unclear. The V end was cut by 2 bases, the J end by 0 bases, with 8 bases between. This CDR3 has 16 residues. Germline V CDR1 and CDR2: MNHEY, SVGEGT. DNA for the CDR3: TGTGCCAGCAGTTACGGGTTCTTCTCTGGGGCCAACGTCCTGACTTTC. Translation: CASSYGFFSGANVLTF.

This clonotype was recorded at least ten times. The V and J genes are TRBV5-1 and TRBJ1-4; D is undetermined. The length of the CDR3 is 14 residues. Germline V gene lookup returns CDR1 SGHRS and CDR2 YFSETQ. V was shortened by 3 bases and J by 6 bases, with 12 bases between the two germline ends. The CDR3 here is CASSSGPEDEKLFF. The CDR3 DNA follows: TGCGCCAGCAGCTCCGGACCGGAGGATGAAAAACTGTTTTTT.

The sample holds many counts of this clonotype. The chain is built from TRBV20-1 and TRBJ2-1; 10 bases align to TRBD2. The germline CDR1 and CDR2 sequences are DFQATT and SNEGSKA (reference sequence). The CDR3 contains 14 residues. J lost 10 bases, V lost 0 bases, and 6 bases had no gene match. This CDR3 is CSARDGLAGVEQFF. The CDR3 nucleotides read TGCAGTGCTAGAGATGGCCTAGCGGGAGTCGAGCAGTTCTTC.

The rearrangement links TRBV19 to TRBJ2-3, with 10 nucleotides matching TRBD1. Germline loops: CDR1 LNHDA, CDR2 SQIVND (reference sequence). The CDR3 spans 15 residues. After removal of 8 bases from V and 3 bases from J, the junction contained 8 bases not matched to a gene. For the CDR3, the DNA is TGTGCCAGTGAGGGCAGACAGGGGGCTACAGATACGCAGTATTTT. Encoded protein: CASEGRQGATDTQYF.

In its sample, this clonotype was seen many times. The chain links TRBV7-3 to TRBJ2-1; D is unclear. V was shortened by 1 base and J by 4 bases, with 8 bases between the two germline ends. The V gene's germline CDR1 is SGHTA and CDR2 FQGTGA. There are 14 residues in the CDR3. The CDR3 DNA is TGTGCCAGCAGCTTAATAGGGCCTTACAATGAGCAGTTCTTC. Its translation: CASSLIGPYNEQFF.

This clonotype was recorded at least ten times. The rearrangement joins TRBV6-1 to TRBJ1-5; TRBD1 is a possible D gene (5 bases). The ends were cut back, 5 bases at V and 0 bases at J, with 14 bases in the middle. Per the germline V gene, CDR1 is MNHNS and CDR2 is SASEGT. The CDR3 extends over 16 amino acids. The CDR3 coding sequence is TGTGCCAGCAGTAGCCGGGGGGGGGATAGCAATCAGCCCCAGCATTTT. It translates to CASSSRGGDSNQPQHF.

This clonotype was seen repeatedly, ten times or more. This chain joins TRBV7-2 and TRBJ1-2; TRBD1 matches 8 bases. The V gene's germline CDR1 is SGHTA and CDR2 FQGNSA. The CDR3 spans 14 residues. The trim removed 5 bases at V and 3 bases at J, leaving 5 bases unmatched. The CDR3 coding sequence is TGTGCCAGCAGCGCCACAGGGGGTGACTATGGCTACACCTTC. This encodes CASSATGGDYGYTF.

This clonotype was seen many times. V is TRBV15 and J is TRBJ2-5, with D unclear. V dropped 3 bases and J dropped 2 bases, with 13 bases sitting between them. CDR1 is LNHNV, CDR2 YYDKDF, per germline (reference sequence). The CDR3 runs 15 residues. The CDR3 here is CATSRPDGEQETQYF. The CDR3 DNA sequence: TGTGCCACCAGCAGGCCGGACGGTGAACAAGAGACCCAGTACTTC.